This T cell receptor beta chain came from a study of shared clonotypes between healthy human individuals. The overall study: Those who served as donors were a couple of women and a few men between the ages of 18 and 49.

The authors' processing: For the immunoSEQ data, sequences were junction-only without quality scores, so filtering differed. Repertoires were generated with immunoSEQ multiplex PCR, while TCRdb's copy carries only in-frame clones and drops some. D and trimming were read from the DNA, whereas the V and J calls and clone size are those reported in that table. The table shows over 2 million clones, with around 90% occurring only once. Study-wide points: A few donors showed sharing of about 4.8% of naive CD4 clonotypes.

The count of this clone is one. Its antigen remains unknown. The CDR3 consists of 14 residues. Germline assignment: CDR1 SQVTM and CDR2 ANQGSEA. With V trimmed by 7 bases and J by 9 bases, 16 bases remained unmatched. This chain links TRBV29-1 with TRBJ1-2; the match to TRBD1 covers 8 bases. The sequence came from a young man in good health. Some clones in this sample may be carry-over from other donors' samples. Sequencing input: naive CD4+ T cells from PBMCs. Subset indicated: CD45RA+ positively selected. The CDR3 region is CSALIGQGAASYTF. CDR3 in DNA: TGCAGCGCCCTCATCGGACAGGGAGCTGCGAGCTACACCTTC.